This TCR beta chain was observed in a study of T cell responses to AZD1222 COVID-19 vaccine. The study's findings and limits: Along spike, vaccine-associated CD4 TCRs were found throughout, with dominance at 160-218 and 743-854.

Method: immunoSEQ multiplex PCR; TCRdb's copy keeps in-frame clones and lacks some. The profile covers around 200,000 clones, with 94% appearing a single time and around 1.6% taken by the ten largest. Regarding this clone: The antigen remains unidentified. Other DNA sequences of this sample code for an identical CDR3.

CDR1 is LNHDA and CDR2 is SQIVND in the germline V gene (reference sequence). This CDR3 region has 14 residues. V gave up 3 bases and J gave up 0 bases; unmatched junction bases: 1. The V call is TRBV19, the J call TRBJ1-1; 7 nucleotides line up with TRBD1. This TCR was recovered from an adult who received the AZD1222 COVID-19 vaccine. The sequencing here drew on peripheral blood, taken 28 days after the second AZD1222 dose. This chain's CDR3 is CASSIRGLNTEAFF. In nucleotides, the CDR3 is TGTGCCAGTAGTATCAGGGGGTTGAACACTGAAGCTTTCTTT.